This T cell receptor beta chain was sequenced during a study of spatial heterogeneity in lung cancer (dated by TCRdb to the late 2010s). Background for the entire study: Beta-chain transcripts were consistently detected in greater numbers than alpha-chain transcripts, which likely reflects a higher abundance of beta-chain transcripts. At surgery, both alpha and beta chains were TCR-sequenced in 200 to 250 tumor regions, fewer than 85 matched nontumor lung samples and some 58 PBMC samples. TCR alpha and beta repertoires were quantitatively compared across multiple tumor regions, matched nontumor lung and blood in non-small cell lung cancer. A strong correlation was found between TCR transcript counts in tumor regions and a T cell transcriptional module score from matched bulk RNA-seq. In the raw uncorrected reads, each unique combination of TCR and UMI appeared more than ten times on average. Nonsynonymous mutation counts, determined by whole-exome sequencing of tumor tissue, were related to TCR repertoire features. What the authors observed across the whole study: Counts of ubiquitous and regional expanded TCRs were found to correlate with counts of ubiquitous and regional nonsynonymous mutations, respectively. TCR-seq coverage of tumor T cells was estimated to be only roughly 7.5% for alpha chains and 11% to 15% for beta chains. The tumor nonsynonymous mutation count correlated with the number of expanded intratumoral alpha and beta TCRs. Additional single-cell paired TCR alpha and beta sequencing was considered necessary to confirm, at a functional level, the hypothesis that regional TCRs recognize regional mutations.

The CDR3 has 14 amino acids, counting the end cysteine and phenylalanine. The only DNA kept is the CDR3, 42 bases in frame from the first base. The V end loses 0 bases and the J end loses 5 bases, and a stretch of 11 bases separates them. Based on the germline V gene, the CDR1 and CDR2 sequences are SGDLS and YYNGEE. Libraries were made using 5' RACE. The run used a NextSeq 500. The TCR library protocol attached a unique molecular identifier to each TCR cDNA molecule to allow correction of PCR and sequencing errors. The study's processing was this. Decombinator tools were used for TCR identification, UMI-based error correction and CDR3 extraction. TCRs above a frequency of 2 per 1,000, corresponding to the top 1% of the tumor frequency distribution, were defined as expanded. Expanded tumor TCRs were classed as regional if statistically deemed absent (corrected P<0.05) from at least one tumor region, otherwise ubiquitous. Renyi diversity was computed with the R vegan package after each repertoire had been subsampled 100 times to 5,000 TCRs. CDR3 similarity networks were built from amino acid triplet string-kernel similarity, with CDR3s being connected when pairwise similarity was above 0.82. Clones were called with MiXCR by TCRdb after fastp trimmed the public reads at Q25, and only in-frame beta chains were retained. Rows with one shared CDR3 protein collapse into an entry with the most common genes and DNA. TCRdb's processing, not the authors', yielded these V and J calls. For this sample there are about 27,000 distinct CDR3 sequences; about 7.1% appear just once. Approximately 24% of the sample comes from the top ten.

The sample's time point, from its label and the paper: sample taken at primary tumor resection. Samples were obtained from approximately 72 patients with early-stage, untreated non-small cell lung cancer from the lung TRACERx cohort. For TCR sequencing, whole RNA was extracted from tumor and nontumor lung tissue, or from cryopreserved PBMC samples, and no cell sorting was done. Only patients with enough RNA available from two or more tumor regions were chosen for TCR sequencing. Before being selected, tumor and adjacent nontumor lung specimens were reviewed by a lung pathologist. In its sample, this clonotype was seen many times. Which antigen it targets is not known. Nothing much larger sits one base from this clone, and base qualities are not available.

This sample comprised lung tumor tissue, obtained at surgery. The V and J genes are TRBV9 and TRBJ2-5; the D region may be TRBD1 or TRBD2, each matching 6 bases equally. This clonotype was sampled from a male donor with early-stage non-small cell lung cancer. The CDR3 loop reads CASSVGGAQETQYF. The nucleotides read TGTGCCAGCAGCGTAGGGGGGGCACAGGAGACCCAGTACTTC.